The 10 T cell receptor beta chains given below trace back to one sample, sequenced in a study of T cell changes during pregnancy in multiple sclerosis. Generated by immunoSEQ multiplex PCR, the TCRdb table keeps only in-frame clones and is missing some. Of tens of thousands of clones in the sample, about nine tenths were seen once. The starting material was peripheral blood, obtained in the third trimester of pregnancy. These receptors all come from a female donor in good health, enrolled as a control in a pregnancy study.

The rearrangement joins TRBV7-7 to TRBJ2-3; 7 bases fit TRBD1. Germline assignment: CDR1 SSHAT and CDR2 FNYEAQ (reference sequence). V lost 2 bases and J lost 6; bases outside the gene matches: 11. The CDR3 is 16 residues long. CDR3 nucleotides: TGTGCCAGCAGCTTACGCCGGACAGGCGTTGGGGATACGCAGTATTTT. It codes for CASSLRRTGVGDTQYF.

The V call is TRBV18, the J call TRBJ2-4, with 8 bases that match TRBD2. Germline V gene data show CDR1 as KGHSH and CDR2 as LQKENI. This CDR3 contains 17 residues. The J segment lost 2 bases and the V segment lost 0 bases, leaving 6 bases of the junction unmatched. The CDR3 region has the DNA TGTGCCAGCTCACCACCGTCGGGGGGGACCTCCAAAAACATTCAGTACTTC. Its translation is CASSPPSGGTSKNIQYF.

V usage is TRBV19 and J usage is TRBJ1-1, with no clear D. Germline CDR1 LNHDA, CDR2 SQIVND (reference sequence). Trimming pared 2 bases from V and 2 bases from J, leaving 12 bases between. This CDR3 is built from 15 residues. The chain's CDR3 is CASSIYSSSNTEAFF. CDR3 nucleotides: TGTGCCAGTAGTATATATAGCAGCTCAAACACTGAAGCTTTCTTT.

The chain recombines TRBV4-1 with TRBJ2-3; D is uncertain. The CDR3 runs 14 residues. Per the germline V gene, CDR1 is MGHRA and CDR2 is YSYEKL. Trimming took 1 base from V and 5 from J, leaving 10 bases between them. Here the CDR3 DNA reads TGCGCCAGCAGCCAAGCCACTGCGCAAGATACGCAGTATTTT. Translation: CASSQATAQDTQYF.

The genes are TRBV5-1 and TRBJ1-1; 8 nucleotides agree with TRBD1. The V segment lost 0 bases and the J segment 0 bases; nucleotides outside the gene matches: 4. Germline V gene sequence: CDR1 SGHRS, CDR2 YFSETQ. The CDR3 totals 16 residues. The CDR3 DNA follows: TGCGCCAGCAGCTTGGACAGGGGGGACATGAACACTGAAGCTTTCTTT. Its protein product is CASSLDRGDMNTEAFF.

This clone was observed a few times. J is TRBJ2-3 and V is TRBV2; 8 bases map to TRBD1. CDR3 size: 15 residues. Germline CDR1 and CDR2: SNHLY and FYNNEI. V trimming: 6 bases; J trimming: 0 bases; junction bases outside the gene matches: 5. The CDR3 loop is CASRGTGLSTDTQYF. CDR3 coding DNA: TGTGCCAGCAGAGGGACAGGACTTAGCACAGATACGCAGTATTTT. The full variable domain, in which reference TRBV2 and TRBJ2-3 provide the parts outside the CDR3, is EPEVTQTPSHQVTQMGQEVILRCVPISNHLYFYWYRQILGQKVEFLVSFYNNEISEKSEIFDDQFSVERPDGSNFTLKIRSTKLEDSAMYFCASRGTGLSTDTQYFGPGTRLTVL.

The chain couples TRBV6-5 to TRBJ1-4, with D uncertain. Per germline, CDR1 MNHEY and CDR2 SVGAGI. The CDR3 extends over 15 amino acids. V lost 2 bases and J lost 3, with 10 bases in between. The CDR3 loop is CASSYRSQSNEKLFF. The CDR3 DNA reads as TGTGCCAGCAGTTACCGTAGCCAATCTAATGAAAAACTGTTTTTT.

The chain recombines TRBV6-5 with TRBJ2-2, with TRBD2 matching 13 bases. Germline CDR1 MNHEY, CDR2 SVGAGI. The V and J ends lost 4 bases and 5 bases, in that order; junction bases with no gene match: 4. The CDR3 spans 16 residues. CDR3 loop: CASSSPTSGRTGELFF. The CDR3 DNA is TGTGCCAGCAGTTCCCCGACTAGCGGGAGGACCGGGGAGCTGTTTTTT.

The J gene is TRBJ1-2, the V gene TRBV4-1, with D possibly TRBD1 on 5 matching bases. V gave up 5 bases and J gave up 8 bases, with 21 bases separating them. This CDR3 comprises 15 residues. Looked up from germline, CDR1 is MGHRA and CDR2 is YSYEKL. DNA for the CDR3: TGCGCCAGCAGCAACCGACAGCTCCTAACTATCGGCTACACCTTC. Residues: CASSNRQLLTIGYTF.

This chain connects TRBV5-4 to TRBJ2-2, with TRBD2 matching 9 bases. Per the germline V gene, CDR1 is SGHNT and CDR2 is YYREEE (reference sequence). V dropped 0 bases and J dropped 2; count of bases not matched to a gene: 5. This CDR3 has 17 amino acids. In nucleotides, the CDR3 is TGTGCCAGCAGCTTGGTAATGCTAGCGGGAAACACCGGGGAGCTGTTTTTT. It specifies CASSLVMLAGNTGELFF.